The 8 T cell receptor beta chains listed next were all sequenced from one sample in a study of cytomegalovirus exposure and HLA in healthy donors. 13 Jbeta primers and 60 Vbeta primers were used for the PCR. Clones were sequenced by immunoSEQ multiplex PCR, and TCRdb holds only the in-frame ones, with some missing. This table holds just over 150,000 clones, around four fifths found once. The material sequenced was PBMCs. The origin of the receptors is a woman aged 25 to 39 in good health and CMV-seronegative.

The chain is built from TRBV29-1 and TRBJ1-1, with 8 bases that match TRBD1. Germline values: CDR1 SQVTM, CDR2 ANQGSEA. The CDR3 has 12 residues. V was clipped by 7 bases and J by 1 base; unmatched bases: 2. The CDR3 DNA reads TGCAGCGCAGACAGGGGGAACACTGAAGCTTTCTTT. Its translation: CSADRGNTEAFF.

Written as DNA, the CDR3 is TGTGCCAGTAGGGAGACAGGGCGCCCCACTTTAGAAGCTTTCTTT. It codes for CASRETGRPTLEAFF. The J gene is TRBJ1-1, the V gene TRBV19; TRBD1 matches at 7 bases. With V trimmed by 6 bases and J by 8 bases, 15 bases remained unmatched. The CDR3 is 15 amino acids. Germline V gene data show CDR1 as LNHDA and CDR2 as SQIVND (reference sequence).

The chain links TRBV30 to TRBJ1-1; maybe TRBD1 (5 bases). Trimming removed 0 bases at V and 6 bases at J, with 8 bases between. The CDR3 covers 12 residues. Germline V gives CDR1 GTSNPN, CDR2 SVGIG (reference sequence). The CDR3 DNA is TGTGCCTGGAGTGTACTGACAGCTGAAGCTTTCTTT. It codes for CAWSVLTAEAFF.

This chain links TRBV2 with TRBJ2-3; D is undetermined. V gave up 6 bases and J gave up 4 bases, with 8 bases separating them. The germline CDR1 and CDR2 sequences are SNHLY and FYNNEI. The CDR3 is 12 amino acids. The CDR3 DNA sequence: TGTGCCAGCAGCGACTTAGCAGATACGCAGTATTTT. This sequence encodes CASSDLADTQYF.

This rearrangement joins TRBV27 to TRBJ2-4; the D is unclear. The length of the CDR3 is 16 residues. The germline CDR1 and CDR2 sequences are MNHEY and SMNVEV (reference sequence). The ends were cut back, 5 bases at V and 0 bases at J, with 14 bases in the middle. The CDR3 spells CASSPPGSVAKNIQYF. The CDR3 DNA sequence: TGTGCCAGCAGTCCACCCGGGTCAGTAGCCAAAAACATTCAGTACTTC.

In the case of this clone: Sequence at one end of the junction differs from germline and may be a read error. The V and J genes are TRBV28 and TRBJ2-3; D is unclear. CDR1 and CDR2 (germline): MDHEN, SYDVKM. The CDR3 spans 13 residues. The CDR3 DNA sequence: TGTGCCAGCAGTTTAATTGGCACCGATACGCAGTATTTT. As protein: CASSLIGTDTQYF.

The chain employs TRBV7-2 and TRBJ1-6; D is possibly TRBD1 (6 bases). Germline V gives CDR1 SGHTA, CDR2 FQGNSA. The CDR3 loop spans 17 amino acids. Trimming took off 4 bases at V and 9 bases at J, with 22 bases between the two ends. CDR3 DNA: TGTGCCAGCAGCTCAAGAGCCGAAACAGGGTTGGGTTCACCCCTCCACTTT. Its protein is CASSSRAETGLGSPLHF.

The J gene is TRBJ1-5, the V gene TRBV2; 9 nucleotides line up with TRBD1. This CDR3 is 15 amino acids long. CDR1 and CDR2 from the germline V gene are SNHLY and FYNNEI. V dropped 4 bases and J dropped 5; count of bases not matched to a gene: 6. The CDR3 nucleotides read TGTGCCAGCAGTGTCGGACAGGGGACCTATCAGCCCCAGCATTTT. This codes for CASSVGQGTYQPQHF.